This entry lists 27 T cell receptor beta chains sequenced from one sample in a study of blood T cell repertoires in COVID-19 (dated by TCRdb to 2018 to 2020). The method was the immunoSEQ multiplex PCR assay. TCRdb carries this immuneACCESS record with in-frame sequences only. Its versions omit some clonotypes, under half of them owing to an unresolved V gene in the studies checked, with the rest unexplained. Recorded for this sample are fewer than 250,000 clones; over 80% of them occurred a single time. The ten largest clones take up about 2.5% of the sample. Sequenced material: peripheral blood. The receptors here all came from a woman in her seventies with active or convalescent COVID-19.

This chain joins TRBV24-1 and TRBJ2-1, with TRBD2 identical over 9 bases. The CDR3 consists of 16 residues. Germline assignment: CDR1 KGHDR and CDR2 SFDVKD. V trimming: 4 bases; J trimming: 6 bases; junction bases outside the gene matches: 9. The chain's CDR3 is CATSDPSAGGANEQFF. The DNA of the CDR3 is TGTGCCACCAGTGACCCGAGTGCGGGAGGGGCCAATGAGCAGTTCTTC.

The rearrangement joins TRBV5-1 to TRBJ1-1, with TRBD1 as a possible D gene (6 bases). Trimming shortened V by 7 bases and J by 2 bases, and 21 bases separated the two germline ends. The germline V gene has CDR1 SGHRS and CDR2 YFSETQ. The CDR3 has 16 amino acids. The CDR3 nucleotides are TGCGCCAGCCGTACGGGACAACCTGCCATTAACACTGAAGCTTTCTTT. It translates to CASRTGQPAINTEAFF.

This clone is a singleton in its sample. This chain joins TRBV5-4 and TRBJ1-1, with D maybe TRBD1 (6 bases). Between the trimmed V and J ends, which lost 0 bases and 5 bases, there was a span of 14 bases. The CDR3 sequence is 15 residues long. Germline loops: CDR1 SGHNT, CDR2 YYREEE (reference sequence). CDR3: CASSLGTGRGTEAFF. The DNA of the CDR3 is TGTGCCAGCAGCTTGGGAACAGGGAGGGGGACTGAAGCTTTCTTT. The whole variable domain, filled in from reference TRBV5-4 and TRBJ1-1, reads ETGVTQSPTHLIKTRGQQVTLRCSSQSGHNTVSWYQQALGQGPQFIFQYYREEENGRGNFPPRFSGLQFPNYSSELNVNALELDDSALYLCASSLGTGRGTEAFFGQGTRLTVV.

This rearrangement joins TRBV5-6 to TRBJ1-6; 9 positions match TRBD1. The CDR3 has 17 amino acids. V shed 4 bases and J 8 bases; nucleotides not matched to a gene: 13. Germline-derived CDR1 and CDR2 are SGHDT and YYEEEE. CDR3: CASSLGPTGGEYSPLHF. The CDR3 bases are TGTGCCAGCAGCCTTGGGCCCACAGGGGGCGAATATTCACCCCTCCACTTT.

This rearrangement joins TRBV19 to TRBJ1-4, with D unresolved. Germline CDR1 reads LNHDA; CDR2 reads SQIVND (reference sequence). CDR3 length: 15 residues. Trimming shortened V by 1 base and J by 8 bases, and 14 bases separated the two germline ends. The CDR3 region has the DNA TGTGCCAGTAGTATAGGTTCCGGGATCCGCGAAAAACTGTTTTTT. This gives the protein CASSIGSGIREKLFF.

The count of this clone is one. V usage is TRBV20-1 and J usage is TRBJ2-3; D not resolved. In germline, CDR1 is DFQATT, CDR2 SNEGSKA (reference sequence). The V end was cut by 3 bases, the J end by 0 bases, with 13 bases between. The CDR3 covers 15 residues. CDR3 protein: CSASVRVGSTDTQYF. The CDR3 nucleotides are TGCAGTGCTAGTGTCCGAGTTGGTAGCACAGATACGCAGTATTTT.

This sequence joins TRBV3-1 (or the pseudogene TRBV3-2) and TRBJ2-2; 7 bases line up with TRBD1. Trimming removed 1 base from V and 4 bases from J; junction bases left unmatched: 9. This CDR3 is 17 amino acids long. In germline, CDR1 is LGHDT, CDR2 YNNKEL (reference sequence). CDR3 region: CASSQGGDSLGTGELFF. CDR3 nucleotides: TGTGCCAGCAGCCAAGGAGGGGACAGCCTGGGCACCGGGGAGCTGTTTTTT.

This chain uses TRBV9 with TRBJ2-7; 12 positions agree with TRBD2. V lost 2 bases and J lost 6; bases outside the gene matches: 9. Germline V CDR1 and CDR2: SGDLS, YYNGEE. The CDR3 is made up of 16 amino acids. CDR3 in DNA: TGTGCCAGCAGCGTGGGACTAGCGGGCCCGTACGGCGAGCAGTACTTC. This encodes CASSVGLAGPYGEQYF.

This clone appeared once. The chain joins TRBV6-2 or TRBV6-3 to TRBJ1-2; D gene uncertain. CDR3 length: 13 amino acids. CDR1 and CDR2 from the germline V gene are MNHEY and SVGEGT. V lost 2 bases to trimming and J lost 4 bases, with 8 bases between them. The CDR3, as DNA: TGTGCCAGCAGTTACGGGCAGAGCTATGGCTACACCTTC. Its translation: CASSYGQSYGYTF.

The rearrangement uses TRBV15 and TRBJ1-2; no clear D gene. V dropped 0 bases and J dropped 4 bases, with 9 bases sitting between them. The CDR3 has 14 amino acids. In germline, CDR1 is LNHNV, CDR2 YYDKDF (reference sequence). The CDR3 sequence: CATSRDRGSYGYTF. The CDR3 DNA sequence: TGTGCCACCAGCAGAGATCGTGGCAGCTATGGCTACACCTTC.

The sample holds a few counts of this clone. The chain carries TRBV9 and TRBJ1-4; 8 nucleotides match TRBD1. The ends lost 4 bases at V and 10 bases at J; junction bases unmatched: 9. The CDR3 has 14 amino acids. Germline values: CDR1 SGDLS, CDR2 YYNGEE. Written as DNA, the CDR3 is TGTGCCAGCAGCCATCTCTCGACAGGGGCAAAACTGTTTTTT. As protein: CASSHLSTGAKLFF.

V is TRBV10-3 and J is TRBJ2-1; 10 nucleotides align to TRBD2. The junction had 6 bases not matched to a gene; V was cut back by 8 bases and J by 5 bases. Germline V gives CDR1 ENHRY, CDR2 SYGVKD. This CDR3 region has 14 residues. Here the CDR3 DNA reads TGTGCCATCCTTCCTAGCGGGAGCGACAATGAGCAGTTCTTC. Translating it yields CAILPSGSDNEQFF.

The J gene is TRBJ2-7, the V gene TRBV5-1, with TRBD2 as a possible D gene (5 bases). The germline V gene has CDR1 SGHRS and CDR2 YFSETQ. The germline V and J ends were trimmed by 0 bases and 1 base, with 14 bases remaining between them. The CDR3 spans 16 residues. As DNA, the CDR3 is TGCGCCAGCAGCTTGGGGCACACCGGAGGATCCTACGAGCAGTACTTC. Its translation is CASSLGHTGGSYEQYF.

This chain uses TRBV2 with TRBJ2-7, with TRBD1 identical over 8 bases. The germline V gene has CDR1 SNHLY and CDR2 FYNNEI. The CDR3 covers 15 residues. With V trimmed by 4 bases and J by 7 bases, 12 bases remained unmatched. The CDR3 region is CASSAPGTGIYEQYF. The DNA of the CDR3 is TGTGCCAGCAGTGCCCCCGGGACAGGCATCTATGAGCAGTACTTC. Complete variable domain (other parts from reference TRBV2 and TRBJ2-7): EPEVTQTPSHQVTQMGQEVILRCVPISNHLYFYWYRQILGQKVEFLVSFYNNEISEKSEIFDDQFSVERPDGSNFTLKIRSTKLEDSAMYFCASSAPGTGIYEQYFGPGTRLTVT.

V is TRBV3-1 (or the pseudogene TRBV3-2) and J is TRBJ2-7; a possible D gene is TRBD1 (5 bases). The CDR3 consists of 13 residues. V lost 1 base, J lost 6 bases, and 10 bases lay in between. The germline V gene encodes CDR1 LGHDT and CDR2 YNNKEL (reference sequence). As DNA, the CDR3 is TGTGCCAGCAGCCAAGCCCAGGGAACCGAGCAGTACTTC. Protein sequence: CASSQAQGTEQYF.

This sequence joins TRBV7-2 and TRBJ2-3; no clear D gene. Trimming cost V 5 bases and J 4 bases, with 10 bases left between them. CDR1 and CDR2 from the germline V gene are SGHTA and FQGNSA. This CDR3 is built from 13 residues. This CDR3 reads CASSVNRADTQYF. CDR3 coding DNA: TGTGCCAGCAGCGTAAATAGAGCAGATACGCAGTATTTT.

V gene TRBV2 combines with J gene TRBJ2-7, with 10 nucleotides matching TRBD1. The CDR3 contains 12 residues. Germline CDR1 is SNHLY and CDR2 is FYNNEI. In nucleotides, the CDR3 is TGTGCGACGGGACAGGGGAGCCACGAGCAGTACTTC. Its protein is CATGQGSHEQYF.

The chain employs TRBV7-8 and TRBJ2-1; TRBD2 matches 9 bases. CDR3 length: 18 residues. The V gene's germline CDR1 is SGHVS and CDR2 FQNEAQ. V was pared by 1 base and J by 7 bases, with 14 bases of the junction left unmatched. The CDR3 coding sequence is TGTGCCAGCAGCTTAGGTCGAGTAGCGGGAGTGGGGCGGAATGAGCAGTTCTTC. It codes for CASSLGRVAGVGRNEQFF.

The chain couples TRBV6-2 or TRBV6-3 to TRBJ1-1; TRBD1 is a possible D gene (5 bases). Trimming cost V 2 bases and J 1 base, with 8 bases left between them. This CDR3 spans 14 amino acids. Germline V gives CDR1 MNHEY, CDR2 SVGEGT. The CDR3 protein is CASSYAGRNTEAFF. In nucleotides, the CDR3 is TGTGCCAGCAGTTACGCGGGACGGAACACTGAAGCTTTCTTT.

The chain joins TRBV11-2 to TRBJ2-5; weak D call: TRBD1 (6 bases). The CDR3 runs 14 residues. V lost 4 bases to trimming and J lost 7 bases, with 16 bases between them. Germline loops: CDR1 SGHAT, CDR2 FQNNGV. The CDR3 DNA reads TGTGCCAGCAGCTGGGCTAGGAGAGGGGGGACCCAGTACTTC. Translating gives CASSWARRGGTQYF. Full variable domain (outside the CDR3, taken from reference TRBV11-2 and TRBJ2-5): EAGVAQSPRYKIIEKRQSVAFWCNPISGHATLYWYQQILGQGPKLLIQFQNNGVVDDSQLPKDRFSAERLKGVDSTLKIQPAKLEDSAVYLCASSWARRGGTQYFGPGTRLLVL.

The V gene is TRBV5-1, the J gene TRBJ2-2, with 10 positions matching TRBD2. Germline CDR1 and CDR2: SGHRS and YFSETQ. J lost 6 bases, V lost 2 bases, and 4 bases had no gene match. The CDR3 sequence is 15 residues long. The CDR3 protein is CASSFGLAGAGELFF. The CDR3 DNA follows: TGCGCCAGCAGCTTCGGTCTAGCGGGAGCCGGGGAGCTGTTTTTT.

The chain combines TRBV11-3 with TRBJ2-2; 9 nucleotides line up with TRBD2. This CDR3 comprises 16 residues. V trimming: 5 bases; J trimming: 1 base; junction bases outside the gene matches: 5. Germline values: CDR1 SGHNT, CDR2 YENEEA. The CDR3 nucleotides read TGTGCCAGCAGCCCACAAGCGGGGGGGAACACCGGGGAGCTGTTTTTT. Translated, it gives CASSPQAGGNTGELFF.

This clone was seen just once. The J gene is TRBJ2-3, the V gene TRBV30; 8 nucleotides match TRBD2. The V gene's germline CDR1 is GTSNPN and CDR2 SVGIG (reference sequence). This CDR3 has 16 amino acids. J was trimmed by 0 bases and V by 2 bases; bases with no gene match: 7. CDR3 sequence: CAWSHGREVSTDTQYF. As DNA, the CDR3 is TGTGCCTGGAGTCACGGGCGGGAGGTCAGCACAGATACGCAGTATTTT.

As DNA, the CDR3 is TGTGCCAGCAGTTCGCCACAGGGGGCCTACGAGCAGTACTTC. This translates into CASSSPQGAYEQYF. The V call is TRBV6-5, the J call TRBJ2-7, with 8 bases that match TRBD1. The germline CDR1 and CDR2 sequences are MNHEY and SVGAGI. The V gene end was trimmed by 4 bases and the J gene end by 2 bases; junction bases not matched to a gene: 4. The CDR3 has 14 residues.

This clone was seen just once. V gene TRBV29-1 combines with J gene TRBJ2-5, with TRBD2 matching over 12 bases. The CDR3 spans 16 residues. V trimming: 2 bases; J trimming: 5 bases; junction bases outside the gene matches: 9. The germline V gene has CDR1 SQVTM and CDR2 ANQGSEA. The CDR3 sequence is CSVEKTSGGPGETQYF. CDR3 coding DNA: TGCAGCGTTGAAAAGACTAGCGGGGGCCCCGGGGAGACCCAGTACTTC.

This clone was counted only a few times. The genes are TRBV11-1 and TRBJ2-4, with a weak D call TRBD1 (6 bases). The CDR3 loop spans 13 amino acids. V was clipped by 5 bases and J by 7 bases, with 12 bases between them. The germline gives CDR1 SGHAT, CDR2 FQDESV (reference sequence). In nucleotides, the CDR3 is TGTGCCAGCAGCACATCGCAGGGGAACATTCAGTACTTC. It translates to CASSTSQGNIQYF. The full variable domain, in which reference TRBV11-1 and TRBJ2-4 provide the parts outside the CDR3, is EAEVAQSPRYKITEKSQAVAFWCDPISGHATLYWYRQILGQGPELLVQFQDESVVDDSQLPKDRFSAERLKGVDSTLKIQPAELGDSAMYLCASSTSQGNIQYFGAGTRLSVL.

The chain combines TRBV25-1 with TRBJ2-5, with D perhaps matching TRBD2 (5 bases). The germline gives CDR1 MGHDK, CDR2 SYGVNS. CDR3 length equals 16 residues. Trimming cost V 5 bases and J 1 base, with 17 bases left between them. CDR3 protein: CASSSGGTVLQETQYF. As DNA, the CDR3 is TGTGCCAGCAGTAGTGGAGGAACGGTACTCCAAGAGACCCAGTACTTC.